This paragraph reports one T cell receptor beta chain. Antigen specificity is unknown. This clone may be a read error of a much larger clone one base away. The V gene's germline CDR1 is DFQATT and CDR2 SNEGSKA (reference sequence). The CDR3 is 15 amino acids. The library came from three nested PCR rounds adapted from ARM-PCR protocols. TCRdb independently ran MiXCR on the multiplex PCR reads; one entry per CDR3 protein. The sample comprises about 200,000 distinct CDR3 sequences, around 70% of which are singletons, and approximately 25% rests with the top ten. The template was RNA from unsorted bulk tissue. The data derive from a study of tumor and adjacent non-tumor tissue in lung cancer. Background on the study: Samples averaged roughly 4.2 million productive TCRbeta reads each. General study findings and limits: Tumor repertoires had a smaller top 100 clone share than normal lung. Tumor tissue had significantly higher TCR diversity than normal lung. Patients with more diverse tumor TCRs had worse survival.

The V gene is TRBV20-1, the J gene TRBJ1-1; D gene ambiguous. The sample was lung tumor tissue. The TCR originated in a man aged 55 to 70 with non-small cell lung cancer. CDR3: CRARDYRNLRIGAFF. The CDR3 DNA reads TGCAGAGCTAGAGATTATCGTAATCTCCGAATCGGAGCTTTCTTT.